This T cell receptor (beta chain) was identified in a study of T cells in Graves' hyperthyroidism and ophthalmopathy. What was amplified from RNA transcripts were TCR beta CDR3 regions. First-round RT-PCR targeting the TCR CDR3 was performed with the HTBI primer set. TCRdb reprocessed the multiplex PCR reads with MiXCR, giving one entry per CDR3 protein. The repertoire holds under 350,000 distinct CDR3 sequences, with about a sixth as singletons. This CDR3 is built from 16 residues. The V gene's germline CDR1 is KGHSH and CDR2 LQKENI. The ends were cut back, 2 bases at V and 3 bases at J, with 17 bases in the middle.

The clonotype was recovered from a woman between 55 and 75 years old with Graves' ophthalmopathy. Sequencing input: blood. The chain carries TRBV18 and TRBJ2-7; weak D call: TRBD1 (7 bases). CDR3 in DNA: TGTGCCAGCTCACCAAGCCCCGGGGGACAGCACTACGAGCAGTACTTC. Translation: CASSPSPGGQHYEQYF.